This entry lists 13 T cell receptor beta chains sequenced from one sample in a study of cytomegalovirus exposure and HLA in healthy donors. The method was immunoSEQ multiplex PCR; TCRdb's version includes in-frame clones alone and lacks a portion of them. The repertoire holds 65,000 to 95,000 clones, with approximately 94% as singletons. Sequenced input: PBMCs. The receptors come from a woman in her 30s in good health and CMV-seronegative.

CDR3 nucleotides: TGTGCCAGCAGCTTAGGAACAGGGGCTGGAAACACCATATATTTT. Translating it yields CASSLGTGAGNTIYF. The J gene is TRBJ1-3, the V gene TRBV5-8; 7 bases align to TRBD1. This CDR3 contains 15 residues. Germline values: CDR1 SGHTS, CDR2 YDEGEE. V dropped 2 bases and J dropped 2; count of bases not matched to a gene: 4.

This rearrangement joins TRBV18 to TRBJ1-3; no clear D gene. The CDR3 consists of 17 residues. Trimming removed 2 bases at V and 1 base at J, with 15 bases between. Germline CDR1 reads KGHSH; CDR2 reads LQKENI. The CDR3, as DNA: TGTGCCAGCTCACCAGGCCTACCCCGGGGATCTGGAAACACCATATATTTT. It yields the protein CASSPGLPRGSGNTIYF.

V is TRBV6-6 and J is TRBJ1-2; the D gene is possibly TRBD1 (5 bases). Between the trimmed V and J ends, which lost 0 bases and 8 bases, there was a span of 13 bases. Looked up from germline, CDR1 is MNHNY and CDR2 is SVGAGI (reference sequence). CDR3 length: 14 amino acids. CDR3 in amino acids: CASSYSSAGWGYTF. The CDR3 coding sequence is TGTGCCAGCAGTTACTCGAGTGCAGGGTGGGGCTACACCTTC.

The CDR3 nucleotides are TGTGCCAGCAGCTCCCTAGATGTTGATGCTAGCGAGCAGTACTTC. Its translation: CASSSLDVDASEQYF. The chain employs TRBV5-6 and TRBJ2-7; D is undetermined. CDR3 length: 15 amino acids. Looked up from germline, CDR1 is SGHDT and CDR2 is YYEEEE. The V gene lost 3 bases and the J gene lost 6 bases, with 19 bases spanning the gap.

Comments on this clone: An end of the junction does not agree with germline; a read error may underlie this. V gene TRBV5-1 combines with J gene TRBJ2-2; the D gene is possibly TRBD2 (5 bases). Germline V gene data show CDR1 as SGHRS and CDR2 as YFSETQ. This CDR3 region has 16 residues. The CDR3 sequence is CASSLLPPGVPGELFF. The DNA of the CDR3 is TGCGCAAGCAGCTTGCTTCCGCCCGGGGTCCCCGGGGAGCTGTTTTTT.

The count of this clone is one. The CDR3 bases are TGTGCCAGCTCCCTTGGGACAGAGGCCAACCTTCAGCAGTACTTC. This encodes CASSLGTEANLQQYF. The chain combines TRBV18 with TRBJ2-7; 7 bases align to TRBD1. CDR3 size: 15 residues. The germline gives CDR1 KGHSH, CDR2 LQKENI. V lost 6 bases and J lost 8; bases outside the gene matches: 16.

Points on this clone: One end of the junction does not line up with germline, which may come from a read error. This chain connects TRBV30 to TRBJ2-4; D is perhaps TRBD1 (5 bases). Germline V gene data show CDR1 as GTSNPN and CDR2 as SVGIG (reference sequence). The CDR3 length is 11 residues. The CDR3 sequence is CAWSVWGTVNF. The CDR3 DNA reads as TGTGCCTGGAGCGTGTGGGGCACCGTGAACTTC.

The chain uses TRBV28 and TRBJ2-1; TRBD2 is a possible D gene (7 bases). Germline lookup yields CDR1 MDHEN and CDR2 SYDVKM. V shed 3 bases and J shed 3 bases, with 12 bases lying between them. This CDR3 has 15 amino acids. CDR3 in DNA: TGTGCCAGCAGTTTGGGGGGGGCCATCTACAATGAGCAGTTCTTC. Residues: CASSLGGAIYNEQFF. Full variable domain (outside the CDR3, taken from reference TRBV28 and TRBJ2-1): DVKVTQSSRYLVKRTGEKVFLECVQDMDHENMFWYRQDPGLGLRLIYFSYDVKMKEKGDIPEGYSVSREKKERFSLILESASTNQTSMYLCASSLGGAIYNEQFFGPGTRLTVL.

V and J are TRBV5-1 and TRBJ2-7, with D possibly TRBD1 on 5 matching bases. The CDR3 spans 13 residues. The V end was cut by 4 bases, the J end by 6 bases, with 14 bases between. From germline, CDR1 is SGHRS and CDR2 YFSETQ. The CDR3 DNA sequence: TGCGCCAGCAGCGCGCAAACAGGTATCGAGCAGTACTTC. This translates into CASSAQTGIEQYF.

V gene TRBV25-1 combines with J gene TRBJ2-7, with 9 bases aligning to TRBD1. CDR1 is MGHDK, CDR2 SYGVNS, per germline. Germline trimming cut 2 bases from V and 3 bases from J; bases unmatched to any gene: 5. The CDR3 contains 15 residues. DNA of the CDR3: TGTGCCAGCAGTGAACCGGGACAGGGCGGCTACGAGCAGTACTTC. This translates into CASSEPGQGGYEQYF.

The chain has TRBV4-2 and TRBJ2-2; 7 nucleotides match TRBD2. The J segment lost 0 bases and the V segment lost 4 bases, leaving 8 bases of the junction unmatched. This CDR3 is 17 amino acids long. Per germline, CDR1 LGHNA and CDR2 YNFKEQ. CDR3 region: CASSLAGTTSNTGELFF. CDR3 nucleotide sequence: TGTGCCAGCAGCCTAGCCGGGACTACCTCGAACACCGGGGAGCTGTTTTTT.

This chain connects TRBV5-1 to TRBJ2-5; D may be TRBD1 (5 bases). CDR1 is SGHRS, CDR2 YFSETQ, per germline. The CDR3 covers 14 residues. V dropped 0 bases and J dropped 2 bases, with 8 bases sitting between them. This chain's CDR3 is CASSLEAGQETQYF. CDR3 nucleotides: TGCGCCAGCAGCTTGGAGGCAGGGCAAGAGACCCAGTACTTC.

V is TRBV25-1 and J is TRBJ2-6, with 12 bases fitting TRBD1. The CDR3 is 18 amino acids. With V trimmed by 5 bases and J by 4 bases, 9 bases remained unmatched. Germline V gene sequence: CDR1 MGHDK, CDR2 SYGVNS. For the CDR3, the DNA is TGTGCCAGCAGTCCCCGGGACAGGGGGCGTCGAGGGGCCAACGTCCTGACTTTC. Residues: CASSPRDRGRRGANVLTF.